These 25 T cell receptor beta chains share one sample of origin, sequenced in a study of blood T cells in healthy people across ages. The authors ran a second PCR of 7 to 11 cycles using a sample-barcoded 5' primer and a J-beta primer mix. Each CDR3 protein is one row after TCRdb ran MiXCR on the 5' RACE reads. Of roughly 1.7 million distinct CDR3 sequences detected, roughly 30% appear once; the ten largest clones hold over 9%. Sample: blood. The receptor source for this set is a woman under 40 in good health.

The chain combines TRBV4-1 with TRBJ1-4; D call uncertain. Germline V CDR1 and CDR2: MGHRA, YSYEKL. The CDR3 contains 18 residues. Trimming stripped 1 base from V and 0 bases from J, with 15 bases between. The CDR3 DNA sequence: TGCGCCAGCAGCCAAGGAGGTGGGAGCTTCTCAACTAATGAAAAACTGTTTTTT. Its translation: CASSQGGGSFSTNEKLFF.

The chain joins TRBV14 to TRBJ2-1; a possible D gene is TRBD2 (6 bases). The CDR3 loop spans 16 amino acids. Germline CDR1 SGHDN, CDR2 FVKESK. Trimming took 0 bases from V and 7 from J, leaving 16 bases between them. In DNA, the CDR3 is TGTGCCAGCAGCCAAGATCGGGTAGCGGCTGCTAATGAGCAGTTCTTC. Translation: CASSQDRVAAANEQFF.

The V call is TRBV20-1, the J call TRBJ2-7; D perhaps matches TRBD2 (5 bases). Between the trimmed V and J ends, which lost 6 bases and 3 bases, there was a span of 15 bases. Looked up from germline, CDR1 is DFQATT and CDR2 is SNEGSKA (reference sequence). The CDR3 sequence is 13 residues long. In DNA form, the CDR3 reads TGCAGTGCAAAAGCGAGGACTGGCTACGAGCAGTACTTC. Translation gives CSAKARTGYEQYF.

The chain combines TRBV20-1 with TRBJ2-3; D uncertain. Germline V gives CDR1 DFQATT, CDR2 SNEGSKA (reference sequence). The V gene lost 3 bases and the J gene lost 2 bases, with 9 bases spanning the gap. CDR3 length equals 13 residues. CDR3 sequence: CSARPQTTDTQYF. The CDR3 nucleotides read TGCAGTGCTAGGCCCCAGACCACAGATACGCAGTATTTT.

Many counts were recorded for this clonotype. The CDR3 DNA sequence: TGCGCCAGCAGCTGGGACAGCCTAGGCTACACCTTC. This encodes CASSWDSLGYTF. This chain connects TRBV5-1 to TRBJ1-2; the match to TRBD1 covers 7 bases. The CDR3 length is 12 residues. Germline CDR1 SGHRS, CDR2 YFSETQ. Trimming at V came to 3 bases and at J to 8 bases, leaving 4 bases not matched to a gene.

This clonotype was seen only a few times. The CDR3 DNA is TGTGCCAGCAGCCAAAACCAACGGGACCGACCTAAGGCTGGCTACACCTTC. This sequence encodes CASSQNQRDRPKAGYTF. J is TRBJ1-2 and V is TRBV4-2; TRBD1 is a possible D gene (5 bases). The CDR3 contains 17 residues. Trimming shortened V by 2 bases and J by 7 bases, and 23 bases separated the two germline ends. CDR1 and CDR2 from the germline V gene are LGHNA and YNFKEQ.

This clonotype was observed many times. The chain links TRBV6-6 to TRBJ2-1, with D maybe TRBD1 (5 bases). The V gene lost 5 bases and the J gene lost 5 bases, with 22 bases spanning the gap. The germline CDR1 and CDR2 sequences are MNHNY and SVGAGI (reference sequence). This CDR3 has 17 residues. CDR3 protein: CASSPLLTGSLDNEQFF. The CDR3 DNA reads as TGTGCCAGCAGTCCCCTCCTAACAGGTTCCTTGGACAATGAGCAGTTCTTC.

This clonotype was recorded a few times. The chain carries TRBV4-1 and TRBJ2-6; possible D gene TRBD1, 5 bases. CDR1 and CDR2 (germline): MGHRA, YSYEKL. This CDR3 has 18 amino acids. V lost 1 base, J lost 1 base, and 14 bases lay in between. The CDR3 DNA sequence: TGCGCCAGCAGCCAAGTAAAGGGCGCAGGGTCTGGGGCCAACGTCCTGACTTTC. It is translated as CASSQVKGAGSGANVLTF.

CDR3 sequence reads: CSAREGGGSLSYEQYF. Here the CDR3 DNA reads TGCAGTGCTAGAGAAGGCGGGGGGAGTTTGTCCTACGAGCAGTACTTC. The V call is TRBV20-1, the J call TRBJ2-7; TRBD2 aligns across 8 bases. The germline V gene has CDR1 DFQATT and CDR2 SNEGSKA (reference sequence). Germline trimming cut 0 bases from V and 1 base from J; bases unmatched to any gene: 8. The CDR3 extends over 16 amino acids.

The gene calls are TRBV20-1 and TRBJ2-7; maybe TRBD2 (7 bases). The J call could be wrong; TRBJ2-5 is a better fit for the DNA end. Germline-derived CDR1 and CDR2 are DFQATT and SNEGSKA (reference sequence). The CDR3 runs to 12 residues. CDR3 sequence: CSAVRGAETQYF. The CDR3 region has the DNA TGCAGTGCTGTACGGGGGGCAGAGACCCAGTACTTC.

This clonotype has more than one count but fewer than ten. The V gene is TRBV30, the J gene TRBJ2-3; D call uncertain. This CDR3 is built from 13 residues. Trimming took 2 bases from V and 6 from J, leaving 12 bases between them. In germline, CDR1 is GTSNPN, CDR2 SVGIG (reference sequence). CDR3 protein: CAWSQGPPDTQYF. The CDR3 DNA reads as TGTGCCTGGAGTCAAGGACCGCCGGATACGCAGTATTTT.

This clonotype was observed at least ten times. V usage is TRBV4-1 and J usage is TRBJ2-7; 8 nucleotides match TRBD1. From germline, CDR1 is MGHRA and CDR2 YSYEKL. CDR3 length equals 16 residues. After removal of 4 bases from V and 1 base from J, the junction contained 9 bases not matched to a gene. In nucleotides, the CDR3 is TGCGCCAGCAGCCGCTATTTGGGGGACAGGTCCTACGAGCAGTACTTC. This codes for CASSRYLGDRSYEQYF.

This chain links TRBV10-2 with TRBJ1-2, with TRBD1 matching over 7 bases. This CDR3 region has 14 residues. V lost 2 bases, J lost 4 bases, and 4 bases stayed unmatched. Germline CDR1 reads WSHSY; CDR2 reads SAAADI. For the CDR3, the DNA is TGCGCCAGCAGTGAGGCAGGGGGTATCTATGGCTACACCTTC. This gives the protein CASSEAGGIYGYTF.

V and J are TRBV3-1 and TRBJ1-6; a possible D gene is TRBD1 (5 bases). V was pared by 4 bases and J by 0 bases, with 13 bases between. This CDR3 comprises 17 residues. Germline V gene sequence: CDR1 LGHDT, CDR2 YNNKEL (reference sequence). CDR3 protein: CASSRGRASSYNSPLHF. The DNA for the CDR3 is TGTGCCAGCAGCCGGGGACGGGCGAGCTCCTATAATTCACCCCTCCACTTT.

On this clonotype itself: At one end the junction does not follow the germline gene, possibly because of a read error. The rearrangement links TRBV12-3 or TRBV12-4 to TRBJ2-5, with D unresolved. The CDR3 extends over 13 amino acids. CDR3 bases: TGTGCCAGCAGTGGACGGGCCCAAGGGACCCAGTACTTC. This codes for CASSGRAQGTQYF.

DNA for the CDR3: TGTGCCAGCAGGTCCTTGGCCGACTATGGCTACACCTTC. Amino acids: CASRSLADYGYTF. The chain joins TRBV27 to TRBJ1-2; D is undetermined. The germline CDR1 and CDR2 sequences are MNHEY and SMNVEV (reference sequence). The V gene lost 6 bases and the J gene lost 3 bases, with 11 bases spanning the gap. The CDR3 loop spans 13 amino acids.

The sample holds many counts of this clonotype. The chain uses TRBV20-1 and TRBJ2-7; 9 bases align to TRBD2. Per germline, CDR1 DFQATT and CDR2 SNEGSKA (reference sequence). V shed 0 bases, J shed 4 bases, and the junction held 7 bases outside the gene matches. This CDR3 spans 15 amino acids. CDR3 sequence (DNA): TGCAGTGCTAGAGACCTGAATAGCGGGAGATACGAGCAGTACTTC. This sequence encodes CSARDLNSGRYEQYF.

This clonotype was counted only a few times. This chain joins TRBV3-1 and TRBJ2-6; TRBD1 might be the D (7 bases). This CDR3 is built from 16 residues. The germline CDR1 and CDR2 sequences are LGHDT and YNNKEL (reference sequence). Trimming removed 4 bases from V and 1 base from J, with 11 bases in between. The CDR3 protein is CASSPQGGSGANVLTF. The CDR3 DNA is TGTGCCAGCAGCCCCCAGGGGGGTTCTGGGGCCAACGTCCTGACTTTC.

In its sample, this clonotype was seen many times. The junction departs from the called germline gene at one end, perhaps through a read error. V and J are TRBV5-1 and TRBJ1-6; 8 bases line up with TRBD1. CDR1 is SGHRS, CDR2 YFSETQ, per germline. CDR3 length equals 14 residues. The CDR3 loop reads CASSLTGGDSPLHF. DNA for the CDR3: TGTGCCAGCAGTCTCACAGGGGGGGACTCACCCCTCCACTTT.

The chain links TRBV27 to TRBJ2-5; 7 nucleotides agree with TRBD2. Looked up from germline, CDR1 is MNHEY and CDR2 is SMNVEV (reference sequence). There are 14 residues in the CDR3. With V trimmed by 3 bases and J by 5 bases, 6 bases remained unmatched. The CDR3 sequence is CASSFAGVGETQYF. CDR3 DNA sequence: TGTGCCAGCAGTTTCGCGGGAGTTGGGGAGACCCAGTACTTC.

In this sample, this clonotype turned up many times. The chain is built from TRBV12-3 or TRBV12-4 and TRBJ2-7; TRBD1 aligns across 12 bases. The CDR3 is made up of 18 amino acids. The J segment lost 4 bases and the V segment lost 0 bases, leaving 10 bases of the junction unmatched. The CDR3 DNA is TGTGCCAGCAGTTTAGCTGGCGGGGGGACAGGGGGCGCATACGAGCAGTACTTC. Amino acid sequence: CASSLAGGGTGGAYEQYF.

This clonotype occurred once. The chain couples TRBV2 to TRBJ2-3; possibly TRBD2 for D (6 bases). The CDR3 sequence is 17 residues long. Trimming cost V 8 bases and J 4 bases, with 25 bases left between them. The germline CDR1 and CDR2 sequences are SNHLY and FYNNEI. The CDR3 protein is CASGGGRGGEVADTQYF. CDR3 nucleotides: TGTGCCAGCGGGGGAGGCAGAGGCGGGGAGGTCGCAGATACGCAGTATTTT.

The chain recombines TRBV11-2 with TRBJ2-1, with 9 positions matching TRBD2. The germline V gene has CDR1 SGHAT and CDR2 FQNNGV. Losses at the gene ends were 1 base for V and 9 bases for J; bases not matched to a gene: 7. CDR3 length: 15 amino acids. CDR3 in amino acids: CASSLAGTSYGEQFF. CDR3 nucleotide sequence: TGTGCCAGCAGCTTAGCCGGGACTAGCTACGGTGAGCAGTTCTTC.

This sequence joins TRBV4-1 and TRBJ1-5; the D gene is possibly TRBD1 (5 bases). This CDR3 contains 20 residues. CDR1 is MGHRA and CDR2 is YSYEKL in the germline V gene. V dropped 0 bases and J dropped 1 base, with 22 bases sitting between them. The CDR3 region is CASSQDHRGRTGMSNQPQHF. The CDR3 region has the DNA TGCGCCAGCAGCCAAGACCACCGGGGCAGGACGGGAATGAGCAATCAGCCCCAGCATTTT.

This chain joins TRBV24-1 and TRBJ2-1, with D uncertain. The CDR3 extends over 15 amino acids. Looked up from germline, CDR1 is KGHDR and CDR2 is SFDVKD. V shed 3 bases and J shed 0 bases, with 8 bases lying between them. The DNA of the CDR3 is TGTGCCACCAGTGATAAGATGAGCTCCTACAATGAGCAGTTCTTC. It specifies CATSDKMSSYNEQFF.